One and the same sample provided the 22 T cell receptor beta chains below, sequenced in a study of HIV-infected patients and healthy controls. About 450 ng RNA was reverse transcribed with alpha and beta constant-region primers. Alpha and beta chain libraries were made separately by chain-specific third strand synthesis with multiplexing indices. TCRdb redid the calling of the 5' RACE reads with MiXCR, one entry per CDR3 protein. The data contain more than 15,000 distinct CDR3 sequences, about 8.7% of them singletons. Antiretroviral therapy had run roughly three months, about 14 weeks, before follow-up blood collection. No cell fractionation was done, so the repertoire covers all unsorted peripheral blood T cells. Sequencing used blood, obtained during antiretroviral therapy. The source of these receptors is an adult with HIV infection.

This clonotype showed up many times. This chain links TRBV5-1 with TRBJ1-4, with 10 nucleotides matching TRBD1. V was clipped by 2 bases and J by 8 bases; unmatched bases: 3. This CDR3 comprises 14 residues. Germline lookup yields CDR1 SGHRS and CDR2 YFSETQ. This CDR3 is CASSFGTGAEKLFF. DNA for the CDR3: TGCGCCAGCAGCTTTGGGACAGGGGCCGAAAAACTGTTTTTT.

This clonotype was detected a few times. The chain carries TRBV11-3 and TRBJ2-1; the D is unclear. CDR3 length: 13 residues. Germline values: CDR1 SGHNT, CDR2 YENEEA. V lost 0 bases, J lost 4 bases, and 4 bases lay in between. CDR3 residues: CASSLDLYNEQFF. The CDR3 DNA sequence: TGTGCCAGCAGCTTAGATCTATACAATGAGCAGTTCTTC. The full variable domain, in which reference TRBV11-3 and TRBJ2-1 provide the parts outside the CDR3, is EAGVVQSPRYKIIEKKQPVAFWCNPISGHNTLYWYLQNLGQGPELLIRYENEEAVDDSQLPKDRFSAERLKGVDSTLKIQPAELGDSAVYLCASSLDLYNEQFFGPGTRLTVL.

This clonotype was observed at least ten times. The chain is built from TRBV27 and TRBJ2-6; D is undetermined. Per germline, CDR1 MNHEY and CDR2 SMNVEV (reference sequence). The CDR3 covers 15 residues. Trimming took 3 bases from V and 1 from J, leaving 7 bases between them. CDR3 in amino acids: CASSFFGSGANVLTF. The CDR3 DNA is TGTGCCAGCAGTTTTTTTGGTTCTGGGGCCAACGTCCTGACTTTC.

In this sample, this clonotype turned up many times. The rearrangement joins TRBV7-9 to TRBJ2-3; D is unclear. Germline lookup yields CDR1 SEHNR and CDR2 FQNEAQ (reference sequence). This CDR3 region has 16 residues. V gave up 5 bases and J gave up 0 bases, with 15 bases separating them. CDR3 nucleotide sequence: TGTGCCAGCAGCATTGGACCTCCCCACAGCACAGATACGCAGTATTTT. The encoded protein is CASSIGPPHSTDTQYF. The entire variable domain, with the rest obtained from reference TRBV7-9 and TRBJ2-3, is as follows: DTGVSQNPRHKITKRGQNVTFRCDPISEHNRLYWYRQTLGQGPEFLTYFQNEAQLEKSRLLSDRFSAERPKGSFSTLEIQRTEQGDSAMYLCASSIGPPHSTDTQYFGPGTRLTVL.

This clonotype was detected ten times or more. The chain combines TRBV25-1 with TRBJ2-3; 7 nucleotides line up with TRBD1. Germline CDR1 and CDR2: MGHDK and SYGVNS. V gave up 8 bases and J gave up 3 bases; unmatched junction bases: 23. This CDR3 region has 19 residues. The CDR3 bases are TGTGCCAGCTCGAAAGGTTTGCGGAAGAGGGGGCTTAGGACAGATACGCAGTATTTT. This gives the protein CASSKGLRKRGLRTDTQYF. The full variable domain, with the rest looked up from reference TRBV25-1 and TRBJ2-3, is EADIYQTPRYLVIGTGKKITLECSQTMGHDKMYWYQQDPGMELHLIHYSYGVNSTEKGDLSSESTVSRIRTEHFPLTLESARPSHTSQYLCASSKGLRKRGLRTDTQYFGPGTRLTVL.

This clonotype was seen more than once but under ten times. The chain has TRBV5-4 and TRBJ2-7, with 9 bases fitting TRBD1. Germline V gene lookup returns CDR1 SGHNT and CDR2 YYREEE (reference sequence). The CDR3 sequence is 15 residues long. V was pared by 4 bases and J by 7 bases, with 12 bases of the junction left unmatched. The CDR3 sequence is CASSMIGTGRREQYF. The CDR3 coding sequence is TGTGCCAGCAGCATGATTGGGACAGGGCGCAGGGAGCAGTACTTC.

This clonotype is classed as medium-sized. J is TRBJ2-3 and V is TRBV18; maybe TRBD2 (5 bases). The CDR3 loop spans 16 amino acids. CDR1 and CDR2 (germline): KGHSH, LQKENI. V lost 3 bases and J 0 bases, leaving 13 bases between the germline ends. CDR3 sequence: CASSPNFGESTDTQYF. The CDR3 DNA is TGTGCCAGCTCACCTAATTTCGGGGAGAGCACAGATACGCAGTATTTT.

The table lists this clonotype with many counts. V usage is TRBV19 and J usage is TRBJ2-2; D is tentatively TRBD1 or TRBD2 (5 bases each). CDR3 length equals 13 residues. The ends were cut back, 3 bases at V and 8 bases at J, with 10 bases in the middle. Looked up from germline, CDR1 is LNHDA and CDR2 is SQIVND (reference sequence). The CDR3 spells CASSMTGTGELFF. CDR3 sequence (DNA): TGTGCCAGTAGTATGACGGGGACGGGGGAGCTGTTTTTT. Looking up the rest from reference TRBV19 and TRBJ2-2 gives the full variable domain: DGGITQSPKYLFRKEGQNVTLSCEQNLNHDAMYWYRQDPGQGLRLIYYSQIVNDFQKGDIAEGYSVSREKKESFPLTVTSAQKNPTAFYLCASSMTGTGELFFGEGSRLTVL.

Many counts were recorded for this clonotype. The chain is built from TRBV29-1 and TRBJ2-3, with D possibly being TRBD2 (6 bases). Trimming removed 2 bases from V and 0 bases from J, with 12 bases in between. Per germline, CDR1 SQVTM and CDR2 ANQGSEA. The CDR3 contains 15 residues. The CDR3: CSVERRGDSTDTQYF. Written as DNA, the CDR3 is TGCAGCGTTGAACGGCGGGGTGATAGCACAGATACGCAGTATTTT.

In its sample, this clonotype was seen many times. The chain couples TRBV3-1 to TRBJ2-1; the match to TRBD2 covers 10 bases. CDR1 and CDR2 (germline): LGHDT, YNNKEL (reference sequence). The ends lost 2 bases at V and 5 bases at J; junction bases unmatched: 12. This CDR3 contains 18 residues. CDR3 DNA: TGTGCCAGCAGCCAATATCCAGCGGGGGGGCCAAACCACAATGAGCAGTTCTTC. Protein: CASSQYPAGGPNHNEQFF.

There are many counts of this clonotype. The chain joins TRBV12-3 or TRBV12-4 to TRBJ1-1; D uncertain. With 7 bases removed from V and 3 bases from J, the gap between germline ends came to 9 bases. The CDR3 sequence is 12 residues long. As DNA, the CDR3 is TGTGCCAGCAAGATCGGGGACACTGAAGCTTTCTTT. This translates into CASKIGDTEAFF.

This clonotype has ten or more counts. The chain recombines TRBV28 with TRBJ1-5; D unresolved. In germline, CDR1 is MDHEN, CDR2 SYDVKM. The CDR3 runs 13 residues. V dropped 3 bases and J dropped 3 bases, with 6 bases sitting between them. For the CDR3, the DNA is TGTGCCAGCAGTTTTGAGCACAATCAGCCCCAGCATTTT. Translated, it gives CASSFEHNQPQHF.

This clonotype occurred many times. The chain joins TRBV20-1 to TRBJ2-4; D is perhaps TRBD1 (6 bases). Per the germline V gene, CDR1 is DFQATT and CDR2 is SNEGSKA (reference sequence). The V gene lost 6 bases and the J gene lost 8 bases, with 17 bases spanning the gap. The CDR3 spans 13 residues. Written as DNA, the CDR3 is TGCAGTGCCCCAGATGGGGGCGAATACATTCAGTACTTC. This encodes CSAPDGGEYIQYF.

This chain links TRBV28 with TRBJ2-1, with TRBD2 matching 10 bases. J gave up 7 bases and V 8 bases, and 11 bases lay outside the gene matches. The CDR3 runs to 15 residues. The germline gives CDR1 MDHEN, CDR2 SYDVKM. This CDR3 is CASGTAGGPHNEQFF. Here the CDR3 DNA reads TGTGCCAGCGGAACAGCGGGAGGGCCTCATAATGAGCAGTTCTTC.

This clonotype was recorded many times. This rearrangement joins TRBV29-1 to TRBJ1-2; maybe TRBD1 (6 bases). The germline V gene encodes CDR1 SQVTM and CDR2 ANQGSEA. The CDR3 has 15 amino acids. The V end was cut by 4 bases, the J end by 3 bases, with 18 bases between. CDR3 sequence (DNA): TGCAGCGTTGGTCGGGCGAGGGGGGCGGACTATGGCTACACCTTC. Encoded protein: CSVGRARGADYGYTF.

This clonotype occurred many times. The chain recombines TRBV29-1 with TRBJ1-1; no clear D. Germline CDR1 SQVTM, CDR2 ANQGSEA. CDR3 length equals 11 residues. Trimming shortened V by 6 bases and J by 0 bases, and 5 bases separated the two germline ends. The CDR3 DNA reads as TGCAGCGTCCAAATGAACACTGAAGCTTTCTTT. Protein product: CSVQMNTEAFF.

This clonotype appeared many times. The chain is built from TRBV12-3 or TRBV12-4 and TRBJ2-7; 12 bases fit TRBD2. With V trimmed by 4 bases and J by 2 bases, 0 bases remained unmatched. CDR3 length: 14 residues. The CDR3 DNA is TGTGCCAGCAGTTCTAGCGGGGGGGCCTACGAGCAGTACTTC. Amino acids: CASSSSGGAYEQYF.

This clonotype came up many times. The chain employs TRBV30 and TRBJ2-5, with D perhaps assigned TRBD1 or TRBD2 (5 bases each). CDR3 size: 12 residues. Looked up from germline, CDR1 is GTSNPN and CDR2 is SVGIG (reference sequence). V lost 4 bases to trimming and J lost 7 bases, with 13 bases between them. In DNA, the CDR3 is TGTGCCTGGAAGAGGGGAGATGGGACCCAGTACTTC. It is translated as CAWKRGDGTQYF.

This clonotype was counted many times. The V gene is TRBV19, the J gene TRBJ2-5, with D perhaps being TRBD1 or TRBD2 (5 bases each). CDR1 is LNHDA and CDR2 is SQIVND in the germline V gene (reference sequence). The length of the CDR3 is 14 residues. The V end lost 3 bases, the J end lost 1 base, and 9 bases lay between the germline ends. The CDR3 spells CASSIGAGQETQYF. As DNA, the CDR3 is TGTGCCAGTAGTATCGGGGCTGGCCAAGAGACCCAGTACTTC.

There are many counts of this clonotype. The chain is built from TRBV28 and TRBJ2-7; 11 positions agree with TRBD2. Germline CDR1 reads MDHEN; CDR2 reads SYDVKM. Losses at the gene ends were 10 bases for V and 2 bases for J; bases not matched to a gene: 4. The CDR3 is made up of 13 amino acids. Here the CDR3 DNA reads TGTGCCACCGGGACTAGCGGTACCTACGAGCAGTACTTC. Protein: CATGTSGTYEQYF.

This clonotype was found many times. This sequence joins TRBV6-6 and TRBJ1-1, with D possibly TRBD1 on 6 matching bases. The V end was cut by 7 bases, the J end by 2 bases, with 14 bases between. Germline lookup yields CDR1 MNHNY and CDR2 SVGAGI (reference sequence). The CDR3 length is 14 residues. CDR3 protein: CASTRRQANTEAFF. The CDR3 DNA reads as TGTGCCAGCACCCGAAGACAGGCTAACACTGAAGCTTTCTTT.

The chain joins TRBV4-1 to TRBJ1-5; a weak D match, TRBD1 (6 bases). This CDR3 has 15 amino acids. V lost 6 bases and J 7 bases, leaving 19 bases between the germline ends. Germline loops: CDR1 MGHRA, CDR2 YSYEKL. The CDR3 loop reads CASRGGGGSLQPQHF. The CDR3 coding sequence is TGCGCCAGCAGGGGTGGTGGGGGCTCTCTCCAGCCCCAGCATTTT.